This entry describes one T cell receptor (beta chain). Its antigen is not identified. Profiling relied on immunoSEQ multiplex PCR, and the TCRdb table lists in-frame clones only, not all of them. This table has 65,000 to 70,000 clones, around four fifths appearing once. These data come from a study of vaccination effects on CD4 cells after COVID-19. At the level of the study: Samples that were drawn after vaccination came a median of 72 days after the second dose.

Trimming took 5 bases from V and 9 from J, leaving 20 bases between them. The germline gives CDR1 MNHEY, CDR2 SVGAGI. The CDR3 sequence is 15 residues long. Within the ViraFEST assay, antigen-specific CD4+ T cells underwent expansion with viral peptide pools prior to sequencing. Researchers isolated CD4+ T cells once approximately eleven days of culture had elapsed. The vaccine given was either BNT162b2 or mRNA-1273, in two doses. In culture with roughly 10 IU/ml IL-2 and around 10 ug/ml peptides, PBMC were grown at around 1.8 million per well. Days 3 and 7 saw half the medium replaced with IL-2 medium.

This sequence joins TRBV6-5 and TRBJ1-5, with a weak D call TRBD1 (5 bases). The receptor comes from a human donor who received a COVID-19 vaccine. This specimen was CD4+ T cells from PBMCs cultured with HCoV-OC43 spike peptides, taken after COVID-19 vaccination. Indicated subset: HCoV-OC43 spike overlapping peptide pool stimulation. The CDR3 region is CASSSGAAGPGPQHF. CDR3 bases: TGTGCCAGCAGTAGCGGGGCCGCCGGGCCGGGGCCCCAGCATTTT.